The subject of this entry is one T cell receptor (beta chain). The target of this receptor is not known. Base qualities are not at hand, and no much larger clone is one base apart. This specimen comes from a study of blood T cell repertoires in COVID-19 (dated by TCRdb to between 2020 and 2021). A note on the overall study: Samples from collaborators originated in the United States, Italy and Spain and spanned both the acute and convalescent phases of COVID-19. The repertoires were released in a freely available public database meant as a resource for research on the immune response to SARS-CoV-2. Nearly every sample came with metadata listing a de-identified subject ID, COVID-19 status, age in years and sex. The material from the prospective study consisted of cDNA or gDNA derived from T cells, B-cell-depleted T cells, or PBMCs. Deeply sampled blood TCRbeta repertoires from subjects exposed to, actively infected with, or recovered from COVID-19 were included in the dataset. Samples were obtained from the ongoing ImmuneRACE study (first 160 participants) and from 950 to 1,500 subjects provided by 6 global collaborators. Where available, HLA class I and class II types were obtained from metadata supplied by the sample provider rather than from assay-based typing.

Collaborating institutions collected whole blood in K2EDTA tubes following their own protocols. For TCRbeta analysis, collaborators shipped samples as frozen whole blood, isolated PBMCs, or DNA extracted from either of those sample types. What the research found in general, with its limitations: How much clinical and demographic metadata was included differed by source and by participant, and the metadata was provided uncurated.

Per the germline V gene (reference sequence), LNHDA is the CDR1 and SQIVND is the CDR2. From its cysteine to its phenylalanine, the CDR3 spans 14 amino acids. Solely the CDR3 DNA is kept, with 42 bases framed from the first base. V trim: 7 bases; J trim: 8 bases; unmatched bases: 5. The immunoSEQ Assay, a bias-controlled multiplex PCR, was used to amplify TCRbeta CDR3 regions from genomic DNA. The study's own analysis went as follows. The number of nucleated cells in each sample was estimated by amplification of reference gene primers within the assay. To quantify the absolute abundance of each unique TCRbeta CDR3 rearrangement, sequence reads were collapsed and filtered. For each sample, productive Simpson clonality was calculated by taking the square root of Simpson's diversity index across productive rearrangements. In TCRdb, the immuneACCESS table is reduced to in-frame sequences with V and J assigned. These tables do not hold every clone; where another copy was compared, an unresolved V gene accounts for under half, and the others remain unexplained. D and trimming come from the DNA, and the V and J calls and clone size come from that table. The sample table holds tens of thousands of clones, of which approximately 89% were seen once. The top ten constitute 6% to 7.5% of the sample.

The chain was built from TRBV19 and TRBJ1-6; TRBD1 lines up with 10 middle nucleotides. Sequences were obtained from peripheral blood. The receptor comes from an elderly woman with acute or convalescent COVID-19. The CDR3 protein is CASTRTGGDSPLHF. The DNA reads as follows: TGTGCCAGTACCCGGACAGGGGGGGATTCACCCCTCCACTTT. Outside the CDR3, residues come from the reference TRBV19 and TRBJ1-6 proteins, so the full variable domain is: DGGITQSPKYLFRKEGQNVTLSCEQNLNHDAMYWYRQDPGQGLRLIYYSQIVNDFQKGDIAEGYSVSREKKESFPLTVTSAQKNPTAFYLCASTRTGGDSPLHFGNGTRLTVT.